The source of this T cell receptor beta chain is a study of shared clonotypes between healthy human individuals. CD45RO+ cells were combined with CCR7-negative CD45RA+ TemRA cells to form CD8 memory. The V and J ends lost 4 bases and 4 bases respectively, with 10 bases between them. There are 14 residues in the CDR3. Germline CDR1 SEHNR, CDR2 FQNEAQ (reference sequence). Measured with immunoSEQ multiplex PCR; TCRdb has only the in-frame clones, and not every one. The sample contains more than 550,000 clones, around 91% of which appear only once. The sequencing input was memory CD8+ T cells from PBMCs. Subset defined: CD45RO+ cells pooled with CCR7-negative TemRA cells. This TCR was recovered from a man between 18 and 35 years old in good health. Some clones in this sample may be carry-over from other donors' samples. This chain connects TRBV7-9 to TRBJ2-2; D is unresolved. The DNA of the CDR3 is TGTGCCAGCAGCTCTCAACCTTTCACCGGGGAGCTGTTTTTT. Its translation is CASSSQPFTGELFF.